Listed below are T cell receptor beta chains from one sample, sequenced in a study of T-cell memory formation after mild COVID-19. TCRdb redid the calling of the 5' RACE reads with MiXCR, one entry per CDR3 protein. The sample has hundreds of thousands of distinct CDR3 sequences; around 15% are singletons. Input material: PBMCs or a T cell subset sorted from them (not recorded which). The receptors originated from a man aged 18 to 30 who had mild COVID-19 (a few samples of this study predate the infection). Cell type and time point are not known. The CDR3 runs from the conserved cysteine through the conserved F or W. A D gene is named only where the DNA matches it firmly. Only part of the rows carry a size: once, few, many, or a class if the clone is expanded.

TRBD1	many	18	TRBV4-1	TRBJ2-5	TGCGCCAGCAGCCAAAGGATGGCGGGACAGGGAAACCAAGAGACCCAGTACTTC	CASSQRMAGQGNQETQYF
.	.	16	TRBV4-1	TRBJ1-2	TGCGCCAGCAGCCAAGGTGGGGGATCGGTAGTCTATGGCTACACCTTC	CASSQGGGSVVYGYTF
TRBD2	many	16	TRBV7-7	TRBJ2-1	TGTGCTAGCAGCCCGATATCGGGGGGGCCCTACAATGAGCAGTTCTTC	CASSPISGGPYNEQFF
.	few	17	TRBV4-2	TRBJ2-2	TGTGCCAGCAGCCCCCGGGTTCTGGGGGGTGACACCGGGGAGCTGTTTTTT	CASSPRVLGGDTGELFF
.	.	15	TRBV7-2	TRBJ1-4	TGTGCCAGCAGCTTAGGTCCTATTTTGAATGAAAAACTGTTTTTT	CASSLGPILNEKLFF
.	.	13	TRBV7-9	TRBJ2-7	TGTGCCAGCAGCTTGACAGTAGCCTACGAGCAGTACTTC	CASSLTVAYEQYF
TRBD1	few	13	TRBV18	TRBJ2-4	TGTGCCAGCTCACTTACCGGCCGGGACAGGGCGAACTTC	CASSLTGRDRANF
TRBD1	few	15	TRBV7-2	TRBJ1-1	TGTGCCAGCAGAAGCTCGGGACAGCCGAACACTGAAGCTTTCTTT	CASRSSGQPNTEAFF
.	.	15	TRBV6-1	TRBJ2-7	TGTGCCAGCACCCCGAATGCAGGGGCCTCCTACGAGCAGTACTTC	CASTPNAGASYEQYF
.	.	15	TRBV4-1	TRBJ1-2	TGCGCCAGCAGCAGGGGAAGGGACGCCTACTATGGCTACACCTTC	CASSRGRDAYYGYTF
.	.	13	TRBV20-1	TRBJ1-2	TGCAGTGCTAGAGATTACGAAGAGCATGGCTACACCTTC	CSARDYEEHGYTF
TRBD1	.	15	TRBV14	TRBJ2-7	TGTGCCAGCAGCTTGGACAGGGGATCCCCCTACGAGCAGTACTTC	CASSLDRGSPYEQYF
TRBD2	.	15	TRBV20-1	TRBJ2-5	TGCAGTGCACCGCCGGGGGGTACCCTTCAAGAGACCCAGTACTTC	CSAPPGGTLQETQYF
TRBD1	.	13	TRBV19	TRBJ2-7	TGTGCCAGCAGATCCGGGACAGCCTACGAGCAGTACTTC	CASRSGTAYEQYF
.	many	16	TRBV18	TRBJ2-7	TGTGCCAGCTCCCTACCACGAGGACGGAGCTCCTACGAGCAGTACTTC	CASSLPRGRSSYEQYF
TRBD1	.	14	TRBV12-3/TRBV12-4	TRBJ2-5	TGTGCCAGCAGTTTAAGGGGGACAGGCGAGACCCAGTACTTC	CASSLRGTGETQYF
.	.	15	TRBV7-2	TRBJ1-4	TGTGCCAGCAGCTTAAAACAGGGAACTAATGAAAAACTGTTTTTT	CASSLKQGTNEKLFF
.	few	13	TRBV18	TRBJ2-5	TGTGCCAGCTCCTGGGCCTTCCAAGAGACCCAGTACTTC	CASSWAFQETQYF
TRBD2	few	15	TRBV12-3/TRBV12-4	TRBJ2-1	TGTGCCAGCAGTCCAACTACTAGCGGGGGGGGTGAGCAGTTCTTC	CASSPTTSGGGEQFF
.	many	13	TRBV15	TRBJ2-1	TGTGCCACCAGCAGAGTCCAGGGGAATGAGCAGTTCTTC	CATSRVQGNEQFF
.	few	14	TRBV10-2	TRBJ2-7	TGCGCCAGCAGAGCTCCGGGACCATCGAACGAGCAGTACTTC	CASRAPGPSNEQYF
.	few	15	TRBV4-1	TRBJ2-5	TGCGCCAGCAGCGCCCGGGGGGCCGCAGTGGAGACCCAGTACTTC	CASSARGAAVETQYF
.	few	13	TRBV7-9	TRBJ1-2	TGTGCCAGCAGCGGAGGGGGAAGCTATGGCTACACCTTC	CASSGGGSYGYTF
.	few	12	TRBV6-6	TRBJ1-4	TGTGCCAGCAGCGGCCGGGGTGAAAAACTGTTTTTT	CASSGRGEKLFF
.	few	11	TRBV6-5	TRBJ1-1	TGTGCCAGCAGTTACGGAGTTGAAGCTTTCTTT	CASSYGVEAFF
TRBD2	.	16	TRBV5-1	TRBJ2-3	TGCGCCAGCAGCTTAGGCGGGGGGTTCCGCACAGATACGCAGTATTTT	CASSLGGGFRTDTQYF
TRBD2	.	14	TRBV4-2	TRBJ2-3	TGTGCCAGCAGCCATCCGGGGGGGGTAGATACGCAGTATTTT	CASSHPGGVDTQYF
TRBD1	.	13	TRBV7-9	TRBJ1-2	TGTGCCAGCATCCGACAGGGGGGCTATGGCTACACCTTC	CASIRQGGYGYTF
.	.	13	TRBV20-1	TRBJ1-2	TGCAGTGCCAGCCAGTTCTTAAACTATGGCTACACCTTC	CSASQFLNYGYTF
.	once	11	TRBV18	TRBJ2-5	TGTGCCAGCTCACCACACGAGACCCAGTACTTC	CASSPHETQYF
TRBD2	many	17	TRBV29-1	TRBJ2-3	TGCAGCGTTGCTGGGACTAGCGGGGGGGCCGGGTCAGATACGCAGTATTTT	CSVAGTSGGAGSDTQYF
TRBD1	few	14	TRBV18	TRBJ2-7	TGTGCCAGCTCACTCCTAGGACAGGGAGGCGAGCAGTACTTC	CASSLLGQGGEQYF
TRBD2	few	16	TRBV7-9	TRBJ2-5	TGTGCCAGCATGGCGGGCGAGCGGGGGGGCCGGGAGACCCAGTACTTC	CASMAGERGGRETQYF
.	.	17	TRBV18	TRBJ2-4	TGTGCCAGCTCACCCACACGGCAGGTCCTAGCCAAAAACATTCAGTACTTC	CASSPTRQVLAKNIQYF
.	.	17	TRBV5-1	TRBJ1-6	TGCGCCAGCAGCTTATTCCTTGGGCAGGGCCGGAATTCACCCCTCCACTTT	CASSLFLGQGRNSPLHF
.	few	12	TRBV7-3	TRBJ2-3	TGTGCCAGCAGCTTCCAGGCAGATACGCAGTATTTT	CASSFQADTQYF